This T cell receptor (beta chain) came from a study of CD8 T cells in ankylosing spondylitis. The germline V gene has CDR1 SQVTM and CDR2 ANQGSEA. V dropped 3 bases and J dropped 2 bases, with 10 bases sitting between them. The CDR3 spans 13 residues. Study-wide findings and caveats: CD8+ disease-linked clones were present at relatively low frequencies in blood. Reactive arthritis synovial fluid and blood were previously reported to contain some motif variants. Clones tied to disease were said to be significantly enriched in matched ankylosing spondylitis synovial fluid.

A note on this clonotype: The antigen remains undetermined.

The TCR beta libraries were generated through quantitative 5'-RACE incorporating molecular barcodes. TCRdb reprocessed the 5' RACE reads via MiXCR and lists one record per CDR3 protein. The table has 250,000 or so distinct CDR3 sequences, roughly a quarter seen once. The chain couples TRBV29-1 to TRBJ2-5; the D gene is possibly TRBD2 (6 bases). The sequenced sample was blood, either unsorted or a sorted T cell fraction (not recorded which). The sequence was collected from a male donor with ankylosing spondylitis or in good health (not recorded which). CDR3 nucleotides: TGCAGCGTTGACGAGGCGGGGCAAGAGACCCAGTACTTC. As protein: CSVDEAGQETQYF.